This is a list of T cell receptor beta chains from one sample in a study of blood T cell repertoires in COVID-19. Libraries were prepared by immunoSEQ multiplex PCR; TCRdb keeps only in-frame clonotypes and omits some of them. The table has about 370,000 clones, roughly 86% seen once. Material for sequencing was PBMCs or T cells enriched from blood (not recorded which). These receptors all come from a woman aged 25 to 45 who had recovered from COVID-19. The CDR3 runs from the conserved cysteine through the conserved F or W. Each record gives: D gene, clone size, CDR3 length, V gene, J gene, CDR3 DNA, CDR3 protein. The D gene is left open where the match is weak. Only part of the rows carry a size: once, few, many, or a class if the clone is expanded.

TRBD1,-,16,TRBV5-4,TRBJ2-3,TGTGCCAGCACCGAATACAACAGGGGGCGCCTAGATACGCAGTATTTT,CASTEYNRGRLDTQYF
TRBD1,once,15,TRBV4-1,TRBJ2-7,TGCGCCAGCAGCCCGTTGGGACAGGGCCGGTCGGAGCAGTACTTC,CASSPLGQGRSEQYF
-,once,14,TRBV21-1,TRBJ1-2,TGTGCCAGCAGCAAAGGACAGGGGGCTGATGGCTACACCTTC,CASSKGQGADGYTF
-,few,18,TRBV21-1,TRBJ2-3,TGTGCCAGCAGCAAAGAGGCGGGCTCCGAGAAGGTCACAGATACGCAGTATTTT,CASSKEAGSEKVTDTQYF
-,-,15,TRBV7-9,TRBJ2-4,TGTGCCAGCAGCCCGAGGGAAGAGGACGTGGACATTCAGTACTTC,CASSPREEDVDIQYF
TRBD1,-,16,TRBV13,TRBJ1-5,TGTGCCAGCAGCTCCTCCGGGACAGGGAGGAATCAGCCCCAGCATTTT,CASSSSGTGRNQPQHF
TRBD2,few,18,TRBV5-1,TRBJ2-5,TGCGCCAGCAGCCCCCCCGAGACTAGCGGGAGGCCCTGGGAGACCCAGTACTTC,CASSPPETSGRPWETQYF
-,once,14,TRBV19,TRBJ2-7,TGTGCCACGCGCGTGGGGGGCGGGAGCGACGAGCAGTACTTC,CATRVGGGSDEQYF
TRBD2,-,16,TRBV19,TRBJ2-1,TGTGCCAGTAGTAGGGGACTAGCGGGAGCGTACAATGAGCAGTTCTTC,CASSRGLAGAYNEQFF
TRBD1,-,17,TRBV5-8,TRBJ1-5,TGTGCCAGCAGCCCAATTGACAGGGGGATAGGCAATCAGCCCCAGCATTTT,CASSPIDRGIGNQPQHF
-,-,14,TRBV27,TRBJ1-2,TGTGCCAGCAGTTTAAACCCCGGGACATCGGGCTACACCTTC,CASSLNPGTSGYTF
TRBD1,-,15,TRBV7-9,TRBJ2-7,TGTGCCAGCAGCTTGGGTACAGGGGTAGCCTACGAGCAGTACTTC,CASSLGTGVAYEQYF
-,-,15,TRBV6-5,TRBJ2-5,TGTGCCAGCAGTTACGAGCCCGGGAGACGGGAGACCCAGTACTTC,CASSYEPGRRETQYF
TRBD2,once,19,TRBV7-9,TRBJ2-3,TGTGCCAGCAGCCCCCCCAGACTAGCGGGGGGGCAAGAGATAGATACGCAGTATTTT,CASSPPRLAGGQEIDTQYF
-,-,22,TRBV7-3,TRBJ2-2,TGTGCCAGCAGCTTACTTCCCTGTTTGATGGCATACCTCACCGCGAACACCGGGGAGCTGTTTTTT,CASSLLPCLMAYLTANTGELFF
TRBD2,-,14,TRBV7-3,TRBJ2-4,TGTGCCAGCAGCTTGGGAGGGTTTAAAGACATTCAGTACTTC,CASSLGGFKDIQYF
-,-,15,TRBV28,TRBJ1-5,TGTGCCAGCAGTTTTTGGAGGGAACGCAATCAGCCCCAGCATTTT,CASSFWRERNQPQHF
-,-,13,TRBV7-3,TRBJ1-5,TGTGCCAGCAGAGGGGCCCTCAATCAGCCCCAGCATTTT,CASRGALNQPQHF
-,-,13,TRBV6-4,TRBJ2-1,TGTGCCAGCAGTCGGGAGTCCCACAATGAGCAGTTCTTC,CASSRESHNEQFF
-,-,17,TRBV2,TRBJ1-3,TGTGCCAGCAGTTTGGCGGGGGGCAAATGGTCTGGAAACACCATATATTTT,CASSLAGGKWSGNTIYF
TRBD1,-,16,TRBV7-6,TRBJ2-5,TGTGCCAGCAGCTCCCCAACCGGGACAGGGGGAGAGACCCAGTACTTC,CASSSPTGTGGETQYF
-,-,13,TRBV7-3,TRBJ1-1,TGTGCCAGCAGTACCGGCGGATACACTGAAGCTTTCTTT,CASSTGGYTEAFF
-,once,13,TRBV15,TRBJ1-1,TGTGCCACCAGCAGTAGTATGAACACTGAAGCTTTCTTT,CATSSSMNTEAFF
-,few,15,TRBV15,TRBJ1-2,TGTGCCACCAGCGGCAAGGGGCAGGGCATAAATGGCTACACCTTC,CATSGKGQGINGYTF
-,-,14,TRBV28,TRBJ1-4,TGTGCCAGCAGTTTGACACAGACAAATGAAAAACTGTTTTTT,CASSLTQTNEKLFF
-,-,15,TRBV2,TRBJ2-6,TGTGCCAGCAGTGAATTCCGCTCTGGGGCCAACGTCCTGACTTTC,CASSEFRSGANVLTF
-,-,15,TRBV6-5,TRBJ2-2,TGTGCCAGCAGGGAGCCGGGACAGAACACCGGGGAGCTGTTTTTT,CASREPGQNTGELFF
-,-,12,TRBV5-1,TRBJ1-2,TGCGCCAGCAGCTACGACCGGGATGGCTACACCTTC,CASSYDRDGYTF
TRBD1,-,14,TRBV10-2,TRBJ1-1,TGCGCCAGCAGTGCGACAGGGGGCTTTAGGGAAGCTTTCTTT,CASSATGGFREAFF
-,-,13,TRBV18,TRBJ1-2,TGTGCCAGCTCACCAAGCCAGGGTTATGGCTACACCTTC,CASSPSQGYGYTF
TRBD1,-,15,TRBV30,TRBJ1-2,TGTGCCTGGACCCTTCTGGGACAGGATGACTATGGCTACACCTTC,CAWTLLGQDDYGYTF
TRBD1,once,16,TRBV27,TRBJ2-7,TGTGCCAGCAGAATTGCCGGGACAGGGCCCTCCTACGAGCAGTACTTC,CASRIAGTGPSYEQYF
TRBD2,-,15,TRBV7-2,TRBJ2-1,TGTGCCAGCAGCCTCCCCGGGACTAGTAGGTATGAGCAGTTCTTC,CASSLPGTSRYEQFF
TRBD2,-,15,TRBV30,TRBJ2-2,TGTGCCTGGGGACTAGCGCCGGTCACTACCGGGGAGCTGTTTTTT,CAWGLAPVTTGELFF
TRBD2,-,15,TRBV5-4,TRBJ2-1,TGTGCCAGCAGCCGGGACAGCGGGGGGTACAATGAGCAGTTCTTC,CASSRDSGGYNEQFF
-,-,17,TRBV30,TRBJ1-3,TGTGCCTGGAGTAAACTAGTCGGACCCCACTCTGGAAACACCATATATTTT,CAWSKLVGPHSGNTIYF
-,once,15,TRBV5-6,TRBJ2-2,TGTGCCAGCAGCTTGACAGGGTCCAACACCGGGGAGCTGTTTTTT,CASSLTGSNTGELFF
-,-,13,TRBV7-2,TRBJ1-3,TGTGCCAGCAGTACCACTTGGGGAAACACCATATATTTT,CASSTTWGNTIYF
TRBD1,-,12,TRBV10-3,TRBJ1-2,TGTGCCATCAGGGGACAGGGTGATGGCTACACCTTC,CAIRGQGDGYTF
TRBD2,-,16,TRBV18,TRBJ2-1,TGTGCCAGCTCACCACCGGGGCTAGCGGGATCCCATGAGCAGTTCTTC,CASSPPGLAGSHEQFF
-,-,16,TRBV5-1,TRBJ1-1,TGCGCCAGCAGCTTGGGCGCGTGGGAGCCGAACACTGAAGCTTTCTTT,CASSLGAWEPNTEAFF
TRBD1,-,14,TRBV18,TRBJ1-2,TGTGCCAGCTCACCAGGGGACAGGACCTATGGCTACACCTTC,CASSPGDRTYGYTF
TRBD1,-,16,TRBV6-1,TRBJ1-2,TGTGCCAGCAGTGGAGGACAGGGGGGATGGGACTATGGCTACACCTTC,CASSGGQGGWDYGYTF
-,-,16,TRBV5-5,TRBJ2-3,TGTGCCAGCAGCAAACCGACAGTTACAGGGTCGGATACGCAGTATTTT,CASSKPTVTGSDTQYF
-,once,12,TRBV2,TRBJ2-7,TGTGCCAGCAGTGAAATGAGTGGTGAGCAGTACTTC,CASSEMSGEQYF
TRBD1,-,14,TRBV7-2,TRBJ1-5,TGTGCCAGCAGCCCAGGGACAGCAAATCAGCCCCAGCATTTT,CASSPGTANQPQHF